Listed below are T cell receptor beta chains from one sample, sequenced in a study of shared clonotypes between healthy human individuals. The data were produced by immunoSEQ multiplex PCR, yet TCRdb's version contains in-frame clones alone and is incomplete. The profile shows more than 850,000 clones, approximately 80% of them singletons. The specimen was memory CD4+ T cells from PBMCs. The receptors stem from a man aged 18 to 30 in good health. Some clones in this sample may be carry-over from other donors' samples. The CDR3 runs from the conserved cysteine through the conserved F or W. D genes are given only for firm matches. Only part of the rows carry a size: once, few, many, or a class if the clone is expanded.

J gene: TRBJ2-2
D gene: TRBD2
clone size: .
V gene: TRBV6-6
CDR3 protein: CASSYVGGRTGELFF
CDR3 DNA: TGTGCCAGCAGTTACGTGGGAGGGAGAACCGGGGAGCTGTTTTTT

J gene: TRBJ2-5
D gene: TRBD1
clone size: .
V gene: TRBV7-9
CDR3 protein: CASSLGTGQETQYF
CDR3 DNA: TGTGCCAGCAGCTTAGGGACAGGGCAAGAGACCCAGTACTTC

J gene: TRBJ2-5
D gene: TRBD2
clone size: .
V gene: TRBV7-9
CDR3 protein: CASSRLAGGPGETQYF
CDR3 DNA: TGTGCCAGCAGCCGACTAGCGGGAGGGCCTGGAGAGACCCAGTACTTC

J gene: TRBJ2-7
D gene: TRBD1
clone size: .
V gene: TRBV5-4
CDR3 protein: CASTSTGQKPEQYF
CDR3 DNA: TGTGCCAGCACCTCAACGGGACAGAAACCTGAGCAGTACTTC

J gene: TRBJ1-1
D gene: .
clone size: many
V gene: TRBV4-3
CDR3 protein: CASSQDGAGSEAFF
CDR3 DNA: TGCGCCAGCAGCCAAGATGGGGCAGGGTCTGAAGCTTTCTTT

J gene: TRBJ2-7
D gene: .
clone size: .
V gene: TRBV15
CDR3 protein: CATSRDSPGEDYEQYF
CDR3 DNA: TGTGCCACCAGCAGAGATTCTCCGGGAGAAGATTACGAGCAGTACTTC

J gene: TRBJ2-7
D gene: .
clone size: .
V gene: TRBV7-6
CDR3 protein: CASSLGPPGGSYEQYF
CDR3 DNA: TGTGCCAGCAGCTTAGGCCCCCCGGGCGGCTCCTACGAGCAGTACTTC

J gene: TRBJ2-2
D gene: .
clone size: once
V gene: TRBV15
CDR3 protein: CATSRKRRGNTGELFF
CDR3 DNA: TGTGCCACCAGCAGAAAACGGAGGGGGAACACCGGGGAGCTGTTTTTT

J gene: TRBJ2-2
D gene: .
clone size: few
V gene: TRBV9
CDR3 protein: CASSVNGGANTGELFF
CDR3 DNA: TGTGCCAGCAGCGTAAACGGCGGTGCGAACACCGGGGAGCTGTTTTTT

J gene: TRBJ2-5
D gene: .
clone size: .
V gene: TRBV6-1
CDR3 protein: CASSGYHSLETQYF
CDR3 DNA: TGTGCCAGCAGTGGCTACCATAGTTTGGAGACCCAGTACTTC

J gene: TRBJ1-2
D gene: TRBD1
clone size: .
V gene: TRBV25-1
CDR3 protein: CASSESGQGWGGYTF
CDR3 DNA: TGTGCCAGCAGTGAATCAGGACAGGGCTGGGGTGGCTACACCTTC

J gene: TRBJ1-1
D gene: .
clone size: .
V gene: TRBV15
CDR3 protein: CATSGQLGTEAFF
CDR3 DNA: TGTGCCACCAGCGGTCAGTTGGGCACTGAAGCTTTCTTT

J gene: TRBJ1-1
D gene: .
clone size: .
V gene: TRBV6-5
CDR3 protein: CASSPRGNTEAFF
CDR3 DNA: TGTGCCAGCAGCCCACGGGGGAACACTGAAGCTTTCTTT

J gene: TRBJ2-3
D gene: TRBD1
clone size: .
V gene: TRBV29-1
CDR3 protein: CSVALGTGTTDTQYF
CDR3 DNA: TGCAGCGTTGCTCTTGGGACAGGGACCACAGATACGCAGTATTTT

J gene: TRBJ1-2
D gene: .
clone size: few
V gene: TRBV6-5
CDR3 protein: CASSYGSGFRYGYTF
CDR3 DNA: TGTGCCAGCAGTTACGGTTCTGGATTCCGCTATGGCTACACCTTC

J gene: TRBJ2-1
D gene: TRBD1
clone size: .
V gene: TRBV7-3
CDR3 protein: CASSTTGGNEQFF
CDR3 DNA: TGTGCCAGCAGCACGACAGGGGGCAATGAGCAGTTCTTC

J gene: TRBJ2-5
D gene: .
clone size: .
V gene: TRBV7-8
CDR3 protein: CASSRPGETQYF
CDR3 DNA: TGTGCCAGCAGCCGCCCTGGAGAGACCCAGTACTTC

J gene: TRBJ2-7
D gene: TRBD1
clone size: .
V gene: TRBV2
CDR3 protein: CASSRNGQVYEQYF
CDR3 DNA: TGTGCCAGCAGCCGAAACGGACAGGTCTACGAGCAGTACTTC

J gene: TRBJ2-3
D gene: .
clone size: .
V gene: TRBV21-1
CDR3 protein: CASRLSVAFQDTDTQYF
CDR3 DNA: TGTGCCAGCAGGCTTAGCGTGGCCTTTCAGGACACAGATACGCAGTATTTT

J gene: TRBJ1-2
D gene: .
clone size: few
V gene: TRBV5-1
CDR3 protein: CASSSSGDYGYTF
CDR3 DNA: TGCGCCAGCAGCTCGTCAGGCGACTATGGCTACACCTTC

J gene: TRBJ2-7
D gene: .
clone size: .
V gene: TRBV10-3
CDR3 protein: CAITSTVTYEQYF
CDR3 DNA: TGTGCCATCACCTCGACGGTAACCTACGAGCAGTACTTC

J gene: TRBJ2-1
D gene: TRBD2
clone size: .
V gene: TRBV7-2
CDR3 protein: CASSLDGRQYNEQFF
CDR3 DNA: TGTGCCAGCAGCTTAGACGGGAGGCAGTACAATGAGCAGTTCTTC

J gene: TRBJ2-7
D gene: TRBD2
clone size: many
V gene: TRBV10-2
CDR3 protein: CASSGGSGRQFSEQYF
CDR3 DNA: TGCGCCAGCAGTGGCGGTAGCGGGAGACAATTCTCCGAGCAGTACTTC